The clone carrying this T cell receptor (beta chain) has a single count. The sample is drawn from a study of blood T cell repertoires in COVID-19. In the study overall: Acute and convalescent COVID-19 specimens originated in the United States, Italy and Spain.

With 2 bases clipped from V and 3 bases from J, the junction kept 2 bases outside the gene matches. CDR1 is MNHNY and CDR2 is SVGAGI in the germline V gene (reference sequence). The CDR3 sequence is 14 residues long. TCRdb's copy holds only in-frame clones and misses some; the assay was immunoSEQ multiplex PCR. The sample includes 400,000 or so clones, around nine tenths of them seen just once. The V call is TRBV6-6, the J call TRBJ1-2, with 8 positions matching TRBD1. This receptor was obtained from a human donor in a cohort sampled during active COVID-19. The sequenced sample consisted of peripheral blood. CDR3 sequence (DNA): TGTGCCAGCAGTTACCCGACAGGGGACTATGGCTACACCTTC. Its translation: CASSYPTGDYGYTF.